Each of the 21 T cell receptor beta chains below was sequenced from the same sample in a study of blood T cell repertoires in COVID-19. Here immunoSEQ multiplex PCR was the method, and the copy in TCRdb shows in-frame clones only, minus some. The sample contains 150,000 to 200,000 clones, about 77% of which appear only once. Sequenced input: PBMCs or T cells enriched from blood (not recorded which). These receptors all come from a woman between 50 and 59 years old with acute COVID-19.

The chain has TRBV19 and TRBJ2-3; tentatively, D is TRBD1 (6 bases). This CDR3 spans 17 amino acids. V was shortened by 6 bases and J by 2 bases, with 21 bases between the two germline ends. Germline V gene lookup returns CDR1 LNHDA and CDR2 SQIVND (reference sequence). This chain's CDR3 is CASRSLPGVLHTDTQYF. The CDR3, as DNA: TGTGCCAGTAGATCCCTCCCAGGGGTCCTTCACACAGATACGCAGTATTTT.

The chain recombines TRBV6-2 or TRBV6-3 with TRBJ1-6; 9 bases line up with TRBD1. The CDR3 spans 16 residues. V shed 6 bases and J 2 bases; nucleotides not matched to a gene: 5. Germline assignment: CDR1 MNHEY and CDR2 SVGEGT. The CDR3 DNA reads TGTGCCAGCAGCCGACAGGGGGTCACCTATAATTCACCCCTCCACTTT. This codes for CASSRQGVTYNSPLHF.

The chain couples TRBV5-1 to TRBJ2-1, with 8 bases fitting TRBD1. Germline V CDR1 and CDR2: SGHRS, YFSETQ. CDR3 length: 16 residues. V dropped 1 base and J dropped 0; count of bases not matched to a gene: 3. This CDR3 reads CASSLQGAFSYNEQFF. In DNA, the CDR3 is TGCGCCAGCAGCTTGCAGGGGGCCTTCTCCTACAATGAGCAGTTCTTC. The whole variable domain, remainder taken from reference TRBV5-1 and TRBJ2-1, is KAGVTQTPRYLIKTRGQQVTLSCSPISGHRSVSWYQQTPGQGLQFLFEYFSETQRNKGNFPGRFSGRQFSNSRSEMNVSTLELGDSALYLCASSLQGAFSYNEQFFGPGTRLTVL.

This chain links TRBV30 with TRBJ2-3; D not resolved. V lost 0 bases to trimming and J lost 13 bases, with 20 bases between them. CDR3 length equals 14 residues. Germline lookup yields CDR1 GTSNPN and CDR2 SVGIG (reference sequence). CDR3 coding DNA: TGTGCCTGGAGTGTAATTTCTACTGAAGCCCCGAAGTATTTT. Translation gives CAWSVISTEAPKYF.

The J gene is TRBJ2-2, the V gene TRBV6-2 or TRBV6-3; D not resolved. The CDR3 has 15 residues. Germline values: CDR1 MNHEY, CDR2 SVGEGT. Trimming stripped 2 bases from V and 0 bases from J, with 7 bases between. The CDR3 DNA sequence: TGTGCCAGCAGTTACGGCAATGCGAACACCGGGGAGCTGTTTTTT. Translation: CASSYGNANTGELFF.

The chain uses TRBV30 and TRBJ2-5; D possibly corresponds to TRBD2 (7 bases). Germline CDR1 GTSNPN, CDR2 SVGIG (reference sequence). CDR3 size: 14 residues. V lost 1 base to trimming and J lost 4 bases, with 13 bases between them. The CDR3, as DNA: TGTGCCTGGAGTGCGGGGGGCTTTCGAGAGACCCAGTACTTC. It yields the protein CAWSAGGFRETQYF.

In regard to this clone: One junction end does not reproduce the germline sequence, and a read error may be involved. The chain couples TRBV29-1 to TRBJ2-1; 8 bases align to TRBD2. Germline values: CDR1 SQVTM, CDR2 ANQGSEA. This CDR3 region has 14 residues. This CDR3 reads CSVEGGGGYNEQFF. In DNA, the CDR3 is TGCAGCGTGGAAGGTGGCGGGGGGTACAATGAGCAGTTCTTC.

The J gene is TRBJ1-1, the V gene TRBV4-3; D gene unclear. CDR1 and CDR2 (germline): LGHNA, YSLEER. The CDR3 length is 13 residues. V was cut by 3 bases and J by 4 bases, with 9 bases left in between. CDR3 nucleotide sequence: TGCGCCAGCAGCCACTCCCGGGGCACTGAAGCTTTCTTT. This gives the protein CASSHSRGTEAFF.

The gene calls are TRBV1 and TRBJ2-5; TRBD2 is taken as the D call from the table, unchecked against the DNA. TRBV1 is deemed a pseudogene. The CDR3 is 16 residues long. CDR3 DNA: TGCACCAGCAGCCATCGGGCGGGGGCGCCGGGGGAGACCCAGTACTTC. Translating it yields CTSSHRAGAPGETQYF.

The chain employs TRBV5-6 and TRBJ2-4, with 11 bases lining up with TRBD1. Germline V gives CDR1 SGHDT, CDR2 YYEEEE. V lost 3 bases and J lost 8; bases outside the gene matches: 4. CDR3 size: 14 residues. CDR3 in amino acids: CASSSGQGAYIQYF. CDR3 nucleotide sequence: TGTGCCAGCAGCTCCGGACAGGGGGCTTACATTCAGTACTTC.

J is TRBJ1-3 and V is TRBV5-8, with D possibly being TRBD1 (5 bases). CDR3 length: 14 residues. The ends were cut back, 4 bases at V and 0 bases at J, with 8 bases in the middle. The germline V gene has CDR1 SGHTS and CDR2 YDEGEE. The CDR3 bases are TGTGCCAGCAGCCAACAGGTCTCTGGAAACACCATATATTTT. Its protein product is CASSQQVSGNTIYF.

This chain's CDR3 is CASSLVQLNTEAFF. Here the CDR3 DNA reads TGTGCCAGCAGTTTGGTACAGTTGAACACTGAAGCTTTCTTT. The V call is TRBV28, the J call TRBJ1-1; D is uncertain. Germline CDR1 reads MDHEN; CDR2 reads SYDVKM. V was trimmed by 3 bases and J by 0 bases, leaving 8 bases between them. The CDR3 covers 14 residues. The entire variable domain, with the rest obtained from reference TRBV28 and TRBJ1-1, is as follows: DVKVTQSSRYLVKRTGEKVFLECVQDMDHENMFWYRQDPGLGLRLIYFSYDVKMKEKGDIPEGYSVSREKKERFSLILESASTNQTSMYLCASSLVQLNTEAFFGQGTRLTVV.

This clone was seen a few times. V usage is TRBV5-4 and J usage is TRBJ1-1, with TRBD1 matching over 7 bases. The J segment lost 1 base and the V segment lost 4 bases, leaving 7 bases of the junction unmatched. CDR1 is SGHNT and CDR2 is YYREEE in the germline V gene (reference sequence). CDR3 size: 15 residues. The DNA of the CDR3 is TGTGCCAGCAGCAGTCAGACAGGGAGGAACACTGAAGCTTTCTTT. This gives the protein CASSSQTGRNTEAFF.

The rearrangement joins TRBV19 to TRBJ2-1; no definite D call. V was trimmed by 2 bases and J by 1 base, leaving 12 bases between them. This CDR3 comprises 16 residues. Germline V gene sequence: CDR1 LNHDA, CDR2 SQIVND (reference sequence). In nucleotides, the CDR3 is TGTGCCAGTAGTATAAATGCGATTAGATCCTACAATGAGCAGTTCTTC. This gives the protein CASSINAIRSYNEQFF.

The rearrangement joins TRBV27 to TRBJ2-7; D unresolved. The CDR3 runs 9 residues. With 10 bases removed from V and 5 bases from J, the gap between germline ends came to 6 bases. Germline CDR1 MNHEY, CDR2 SMNVEV (reference sequence). DNA for the CDR3: TGTGCCACCCAGAACGAGCAGTACGTC. It codes for CATQNEQYV.

This clone was found once. This rearrangement joins TRBV4-2 to TRBJ1-3; D unclear. V was cut by 0 bases and J by 0 bases, with 6 bases left in between. Looked up from germline, CDR1 is LGHNA and CDR2 is YNFKEQ. CDR3 size: 15 residues. DNA of the CDR3: TGTGCCAGCAGCCAAGAACTCCGCTCTGGAAACACCATATATTTT. Amino acids: CASSQELRSGNTIYF.

This clone appeared a few times. This rearrangement joins TRBV5-6 to TRBJ1-3, with 7 bases aligning to TRBD1. V dropped 4 bases and J dropped 3; count of bases not matched to a gene: 4. The CDR3 covers 14 residues. The germline V gene has CDR1 SGHDT and CDR2 YYEEEE. The CDR3 protein is CASSTGTVGNTIYF. CDR3 nucleotide sequence: TGTGCCAGCAGCACCGGGACAGTTGGAAACACCATATATTTT.

The chain couples TRBV28 to TRBJ2-5; 9 bases align to TRBD1. The germline V gene has CDR1 MDHEN and CDR2 SYDVKM. This CDR3 comprises 18 residues. Trimming took 3 bases from V and 5 from J; bases not matched to a gene: 16. CDR3 DNA: TGTGCCAGCAGTTTGGGACTCCGGGACAGGGAAAGTATGGAGACCCAGTACTTC. Its protein is CASSLGLRDRESMETQYF.

The chain links TRBV11-1 to TRBJ1-1; 7 bases match TRBD1. Trimming cost V 3 bases and J 7 bases; bases outside gene matches: 8. Germline assignment: CDR1 SGHAT and CDR2 FQDESV (reference sequence). The CDR3 is 14 amino acids. For the CDR3, the DNA is TGTGCCAGCAGCTTGGAGAGACAGGGTATTGAAGCTTTCTTT. Protein product: CASSLERQGIEAFF.

The chain employs TRBV7-2 and TRBJ1-5; D not certain. The CDR3 covers 13 residues. The V and J ends lost 1 base and 4 bases respectively, with 5 bases between them. The germline V gene has CDR1 SGHTA and CDR2 FQGNSA. The CDR3 DNA reads as TGTGCCAGCAGCTTAGTCCAGAATCAGCCCCAGCATTTT. It yields the protein CASSLVQNQPQHF.

This chain connects TRBV19 to TRBJ1-2; 11 nucleotides agree with TRBD1. V dropped 5 bases and J dropped 8; count of bases not matched to a gene: 7. The germline V gene has CDR1 LNHDA and CDR2 SQIVND (reference sequence). The CDR3 consists of 14 residues. CDR3 sequence reads: CASSPRDRGTGYTF. DNA of the CDR3: TGTGCCAGTAGTCCCCGGGACAGGGGGACAGGCTACACCTTC.